The present TCR beta chain was sequenced within a study of blood T cell repertoires in COVID-19. About the research overall: T cells, B-cell-depleted T cells, or PBMCs supplied cDNA or gDNA.

This CDR3 region has 13 residues. The germline gives CDR1 LNHDA, CDR2 SQIVND (reference sequence). Between the trimmed V and J ends, which lost 6 bases and 1 base, there was a span of 9 bases. This clone was recorded once. The table came from immunoSEQ multiplex PCR; TCRdb's copy has only in-frame clones and leaves some out. The top ten hold about 10% of the sample, which has some 120,000 clones, roughly four fifths seen once. The chain recombines TRBV19 with TRBJ1-1, with D possibly TRBD1 on 5 matching bases. Sequenced material: peripheral blood. The sequence derives from a human donor in a cohort sampled during active COVID-19. The CDR3 DNA follows: TGTGCCAGTAGCTGGACAAGGAACACTGAAGCTTTCTTT. Encoded protein: CASSWTRNTEAFF.